Listed here is a single TCR beta chain. At one boundary the junction diverges from the germline segment, which might be a read error. Germline V CDR1 and CDR2: MNHEY, SVGAGI. This CDR3 comprises 15 residues. These data originate in a study of blood T cell repertoires in COVID-19. Study information: PBMCs, B-cell-depleted T cells, or T cells provided the cDNA or gDNA that made up the material.

Original handling: From reference gene primer amplification, estimates of nucleated cell counts were derived. Measured with immunoSEQ multiplex PCR; TCRdb has only the in-frame clones, and not every one. The DNA gave D and trimming, while V, J and clone size come from that table. This repertoire shows approximately 300,000 clones, 85% to 95% found once; its top ten account for 3.5% to 5%. The age range of participants was roughly 18 to 90 years, with residence in about two dozen US areas. Donors were grouped by their self-reported clinical history. The receptor comes from a woman aged 30 to 39 who had been exposed to COVID-19. The sequenced sample consisted of PBMCs or T cells enriched from blood (not recorded which). The J gene is TRBJ1-1, the V gene TRBV6-5, with 10 positions matching TRBD1. This CDR3 reads CASSDSGTGATEAFF. The CDR3 bases are TGTGCCAGCAGTGACTCCGGGACAGGGGCCACTGAAGCTTTCTTT.